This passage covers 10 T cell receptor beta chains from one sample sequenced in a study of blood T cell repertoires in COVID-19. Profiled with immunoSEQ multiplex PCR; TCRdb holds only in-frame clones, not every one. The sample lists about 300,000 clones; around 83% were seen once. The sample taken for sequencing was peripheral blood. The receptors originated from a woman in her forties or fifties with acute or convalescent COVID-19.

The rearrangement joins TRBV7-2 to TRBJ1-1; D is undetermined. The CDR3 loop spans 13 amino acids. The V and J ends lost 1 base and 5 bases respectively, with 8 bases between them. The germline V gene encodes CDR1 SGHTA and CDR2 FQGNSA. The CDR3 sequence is CASSLGSRTEAFF. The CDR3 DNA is TGTGCCAGCAGCTTAGGTAGTAGAACTGAAGCTTTCTTT.

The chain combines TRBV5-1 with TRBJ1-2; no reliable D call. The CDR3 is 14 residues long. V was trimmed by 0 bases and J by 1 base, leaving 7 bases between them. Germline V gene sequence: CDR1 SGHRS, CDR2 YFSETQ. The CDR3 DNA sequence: TGCGCCAGCAGCTTGGCCAACAGTAACTATGGCTACACCTTC. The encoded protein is CASSLANSNYGYTF.

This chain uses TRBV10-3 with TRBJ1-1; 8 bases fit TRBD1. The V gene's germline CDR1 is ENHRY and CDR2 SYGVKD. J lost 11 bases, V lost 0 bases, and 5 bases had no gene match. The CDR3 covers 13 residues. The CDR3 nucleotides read TGTGCCATCAGTGAGTCCCAGGGGGCGGTGGCTTTCTTT. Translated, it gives CAISESQGAVAFF.

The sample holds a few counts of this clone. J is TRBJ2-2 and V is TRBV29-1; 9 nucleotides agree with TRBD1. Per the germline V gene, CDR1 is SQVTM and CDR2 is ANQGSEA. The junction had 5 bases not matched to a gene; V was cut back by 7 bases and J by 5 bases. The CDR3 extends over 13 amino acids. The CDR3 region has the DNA TGCAGCGCCGAACAGGGGGCAACCGGGGAGCTGTTTTTT. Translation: CSAEQGATGELFF.

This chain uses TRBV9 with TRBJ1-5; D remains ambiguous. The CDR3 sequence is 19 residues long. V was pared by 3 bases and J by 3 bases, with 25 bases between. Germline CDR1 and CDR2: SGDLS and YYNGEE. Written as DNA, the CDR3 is TGTGCCAGCAGCGCCAACCTCAACCTTTGTCTTCAGGTCAATCAGCCCCAGCATTTT. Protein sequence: CASSANLNLCLQVNQPQHF.

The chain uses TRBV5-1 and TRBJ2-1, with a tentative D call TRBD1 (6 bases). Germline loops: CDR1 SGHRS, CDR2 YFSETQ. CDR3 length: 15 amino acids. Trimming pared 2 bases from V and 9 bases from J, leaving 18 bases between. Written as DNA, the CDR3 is TGCGCCAGCAGCTTAGGGGGTCCCAATAGGGGTGAGCAGTTCTTC. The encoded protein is CASSLGGPNRGEQFF.

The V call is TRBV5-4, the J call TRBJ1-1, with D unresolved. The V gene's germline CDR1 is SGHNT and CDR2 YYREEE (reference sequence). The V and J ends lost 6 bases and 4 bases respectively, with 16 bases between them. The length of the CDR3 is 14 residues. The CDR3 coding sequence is TGTGCCAGCACCGATCGAGGAGGTCTCACTGAAGCTTTCTTT. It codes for CASTDRGGLTEAFF. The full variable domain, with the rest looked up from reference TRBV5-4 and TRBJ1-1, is ETGVTQSPTHLIKTRGQQVTLRCSSQSGHNTVSWYQQALGQGPQFIFQYYREEENGRGNFPPRFSGLQFPNYSSELNVNALELDDSALYLCASTDRGGLTEAFFGQGTRLTVV.

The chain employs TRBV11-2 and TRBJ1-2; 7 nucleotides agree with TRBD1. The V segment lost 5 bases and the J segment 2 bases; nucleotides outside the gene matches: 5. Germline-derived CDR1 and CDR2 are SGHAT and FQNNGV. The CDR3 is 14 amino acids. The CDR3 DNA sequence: TGTGCCAGCAGCAAAGGGGGCGCGAACTATGGCTACACCTTC. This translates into CASSKGGANYGYTF.

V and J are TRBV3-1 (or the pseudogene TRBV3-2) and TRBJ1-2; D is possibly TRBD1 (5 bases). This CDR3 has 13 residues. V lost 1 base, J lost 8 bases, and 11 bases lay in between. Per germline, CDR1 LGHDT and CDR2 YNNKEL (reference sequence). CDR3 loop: CASSQAIDSGYTF. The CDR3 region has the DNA TGTGCCAGCAGCCAAGCCATCGACAGCGGCTACACCTTC.

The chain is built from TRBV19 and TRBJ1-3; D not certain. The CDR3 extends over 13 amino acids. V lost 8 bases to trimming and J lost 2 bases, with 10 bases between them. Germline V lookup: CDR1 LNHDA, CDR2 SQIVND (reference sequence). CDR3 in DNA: TGTGCCAGTTCGGAGGGAGCTGGAAACACCATATATTTT. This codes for CASSEGAGNTIYF.